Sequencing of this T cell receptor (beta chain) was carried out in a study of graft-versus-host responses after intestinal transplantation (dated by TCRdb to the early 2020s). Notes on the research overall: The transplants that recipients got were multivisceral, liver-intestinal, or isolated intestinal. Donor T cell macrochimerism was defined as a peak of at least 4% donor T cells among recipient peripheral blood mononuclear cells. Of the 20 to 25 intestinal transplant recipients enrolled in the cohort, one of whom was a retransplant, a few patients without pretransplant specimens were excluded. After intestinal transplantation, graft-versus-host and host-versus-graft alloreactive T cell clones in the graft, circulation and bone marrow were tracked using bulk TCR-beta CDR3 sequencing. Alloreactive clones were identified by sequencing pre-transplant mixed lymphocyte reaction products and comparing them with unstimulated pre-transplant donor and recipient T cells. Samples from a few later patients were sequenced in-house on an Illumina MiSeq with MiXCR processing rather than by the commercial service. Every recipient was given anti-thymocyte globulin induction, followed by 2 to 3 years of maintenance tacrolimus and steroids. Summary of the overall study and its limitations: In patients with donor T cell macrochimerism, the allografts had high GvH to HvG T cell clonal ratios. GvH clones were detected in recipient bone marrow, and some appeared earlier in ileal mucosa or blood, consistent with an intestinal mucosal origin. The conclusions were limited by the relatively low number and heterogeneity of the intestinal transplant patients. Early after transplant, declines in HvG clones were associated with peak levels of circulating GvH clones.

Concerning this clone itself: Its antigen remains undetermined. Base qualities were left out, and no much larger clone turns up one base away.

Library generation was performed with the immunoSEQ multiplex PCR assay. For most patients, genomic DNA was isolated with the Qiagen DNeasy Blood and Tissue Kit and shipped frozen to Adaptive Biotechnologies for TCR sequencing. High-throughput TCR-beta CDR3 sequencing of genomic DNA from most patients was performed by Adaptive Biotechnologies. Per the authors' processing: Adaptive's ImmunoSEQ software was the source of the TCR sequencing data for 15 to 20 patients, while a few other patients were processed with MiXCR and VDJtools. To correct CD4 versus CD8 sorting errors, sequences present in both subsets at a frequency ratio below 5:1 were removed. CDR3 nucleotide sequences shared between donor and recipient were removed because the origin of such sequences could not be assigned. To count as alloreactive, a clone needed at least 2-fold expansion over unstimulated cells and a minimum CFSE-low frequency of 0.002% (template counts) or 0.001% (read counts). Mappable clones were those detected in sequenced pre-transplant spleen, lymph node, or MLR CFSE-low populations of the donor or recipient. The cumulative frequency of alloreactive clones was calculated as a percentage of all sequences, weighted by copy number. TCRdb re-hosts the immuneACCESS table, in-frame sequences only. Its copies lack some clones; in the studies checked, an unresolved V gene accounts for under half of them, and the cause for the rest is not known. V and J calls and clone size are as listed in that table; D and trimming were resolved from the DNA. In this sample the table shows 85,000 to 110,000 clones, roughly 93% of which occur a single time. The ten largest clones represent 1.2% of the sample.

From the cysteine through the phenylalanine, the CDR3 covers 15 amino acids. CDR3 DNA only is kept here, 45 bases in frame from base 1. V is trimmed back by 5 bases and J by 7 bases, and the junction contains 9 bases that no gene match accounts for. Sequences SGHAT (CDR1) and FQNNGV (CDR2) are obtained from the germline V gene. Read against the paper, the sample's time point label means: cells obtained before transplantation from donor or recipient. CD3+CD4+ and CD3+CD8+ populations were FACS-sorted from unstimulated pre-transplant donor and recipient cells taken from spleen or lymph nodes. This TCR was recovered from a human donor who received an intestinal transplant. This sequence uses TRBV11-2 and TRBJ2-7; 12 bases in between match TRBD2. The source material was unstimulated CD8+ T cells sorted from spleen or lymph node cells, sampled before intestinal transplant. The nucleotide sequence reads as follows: TGTGCCAGCAGCACTAGCGGGGGGCTGCTACGAGAGCAGTACTTC. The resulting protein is CASSTSGGLLREQYF.